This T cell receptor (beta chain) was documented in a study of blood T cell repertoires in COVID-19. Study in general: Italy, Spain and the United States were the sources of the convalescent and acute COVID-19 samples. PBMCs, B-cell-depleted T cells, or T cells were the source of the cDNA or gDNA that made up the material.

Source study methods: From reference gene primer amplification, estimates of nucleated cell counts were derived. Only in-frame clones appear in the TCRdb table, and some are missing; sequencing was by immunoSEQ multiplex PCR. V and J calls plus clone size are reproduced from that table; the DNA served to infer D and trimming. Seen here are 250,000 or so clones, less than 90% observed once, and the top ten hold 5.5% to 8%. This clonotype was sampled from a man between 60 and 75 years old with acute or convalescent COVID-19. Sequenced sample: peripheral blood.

In DNA, the CDR3 is TGTGCCAGCAGCGCCAAGGGACTAGCGGGCTACAATGAGCAGTTCTTC. Translating it yields CASSAKGLAGYNEQFF. The V call is TRBV4-2, the J call TRBJ2-1; TRBD2 agrees at 12 bases. The germline V gene has CDR1 LGHNA and CDR2 YNFKEQ. The junction had 5 bases not matched to a gene; V was cut back by 5 bases and J by 3 bases. CDR3 length: 16 residues.